The 29 T cell receptor beta chains below all came from one sample that was sequenced in a study of shared clonotypes between healthy human individuals. This table comes from immunoSEQ multiplex PCR, and its TCRdb copy is limited to in-frame clones, with some not included. Found here are some 1,400,000 clones, approximately 97% of them singletons; the top ten hold approximately 1.2%. Sample: naive CD4+ T cells sorted from blood. The subset here: CD45RA+ positively selected. The receptors derive from a man aged 25 to 45 in good health.

V usage is TRBV28 and J usage is TRBJ2-1; 11 nucleotides agree with TRBD2. The germline CDR1 and CDR2 sequences are MDHEN and SYDVKM. The ends lost 5 bases at V and 4 bases at J; junction bases unmatched: 4. The CDR3 has 15 residues. The CDR3 spells CASSPGLAVYNEQFF. The CDR3 nucleotides are TGTGCCAGCAGTCCGGGACTAGCGGTTTACAATGAGCAGTTCTTC.

For this clone: Other nucleotide sequences from this sample produce the same CDR3. The rearrangement uses TRBV5-8 and TRBJ2-7; D is uncertain. Between the trimmed V and J ends, which lost 0 bases and 4 bases, there was a span of 5 bases. CDR1 and CDR2 from the germline V gene are SGHTS and YDEGEE. There are 12 residues in the CDR3. The CDR3 loop is CASSLVGYEQYF. CDR3 in DNA: TGTGCCAGCAGCTTGGTAGGATACGAGCAGTACTTC. Together with reference TRBV5-8 and TRBJ2-7, the CDR3 gives the full variable domain: EAGVTQSPTHLIKTRGQQATLRCSPISGHTSVYWYQQALGLGLQFLLWYDEGEERNRGNFPPRFSGRQFPNYSSELNVNALELEDSALYLCASSLVGYEQYFGPGTRLTVT.

The chain uses TRBV7-2 and TRBJ2-7; 12 bases map to TRBD2. The CDR3 has 18 residues. Trimming removed 5 bases from V and 2 bases from J; junction bases left unmatched: 13. Germline CDR1 reads SGHTA; CDR2 reads FQGNSA. The CDR3 spells CASSLVGTSGSLPYEQYF. The DNA for the CDR3 is TGTGCCAGCAGCCTCGTAGGGACTAGCGGGTCACTTCCCTACGAGCAGTACTTC.

The genes are TRBV18 and TRBJ2-4; 10 positions agree with TRBD2. The V segment lost 1 base and the J segment 8 bases; nucleotides outside the gene matches: 8. CDR1 KGHSH and CDR2 LQKENI come from the germline V gene. The CDR3 is 16 residues long. The CDR3, as DNA: TGTGCCAGCTCACCACGGAGTCTAGCGGGAGTATACATTCAGTACTTC. Amino acid sequence: CASSPRSLAGVYIQYF. Drawing the rest from reference TRBV18 and TRBJ2-4, the complete variable domain is NAGVMQNPRHLVRRRGQEARLRCSPMKGHSHVYWYRQLPEEGLKFMVYLQKENIIDESGMPKERFSAEFPKEGPSILRIQQVVRGDSAAYFCASSPRSLAGVYIQYFGAGTRLSVL.

The rearrangement joins TRBV11-3 to TRBJ2-1, with D unresolved. Germline V CDR1 and CDR2: SGHNT, YENEEA. The CDR3 runs to 16 residues. The ends were cut back, 5 bases at V and 0 bases at J, with 14 bases in the middle. CDR3 residues: CASSPPGRSSYNEQFF. The CDR3 DNA reads as TGTGCCAGCAGCCCCCCGGGTCGGAGCTCCTACAATGAGCAGTTCTTC.

V gene TRBV5-3 combines with J gene TRBJ2-7; D is perhaps TRBD1 (7 bases). TRBV5-3 is sorted into the ORF group, with uncertain function. Between the trimmed V and J ends, which lost 5 bases and 2 bases, there was a span of 20 bases. The CDR3 contains 16 residues. The DNA for the CDR3 is TGTGCCAGAAGACCCGTGGAGGGGGCCCTGACCTACGAGCAGTACTTC. The encoded protein is CARRPVEGALTYEQYF.

The chain employs TRBV5-4 and TRBJ2-7, with 7 bases matching TRBD1. Germline V gene sequence: CDR1 SGHNT, CDR2 YYREEE (reference sequence). The V and J ends lost 3 bases and 5 bases, in that order; junction bases with no gene match: 14. The CDR3 is 16 residues long. CDR3 region: CASSSPGRQGTHEQYF. CDR3 bases: TGTGCCAGCAGCTCCCCCGGGCGACAGGGTACTCACGAGCAGTACTTC.

The J gene is TRBJ2-7, the V gene TRBV7-2; TRBD2 matches 12 bases. This CDR3 has 20 residues. Germline-derived CDR1 and CDR2 are SGHTA and FQGNSA. Germline trimming cut 0 bases from V and 0 bases from J; bases unmatched to any gene: 12. The CDR3 sequence is CASSLAPVRGTSGSSYEQYF. DNA for the CDR3: TGTGCCAGCAGCTTAGCGCCGGTGAGGGGGACTAGCGGGTCCTCCTACGAGCAGTACTTC.

The genes are TRBV7-3 and TRBJ2-3, with no clear D. Trimming cost V 5 bases and J 4 bases, with 7 bases left between them. The CDR3 contains 12 residues. The germline V gene has CDR1 SGHTA and CDR2 FQGTGA. CDR3 residues: CASSQGSDTQYF. CDR3 coding DNA: TGTGCCAGCAGCCAAGGTTCAGATACGCAGTATTTT.

V is TRBV18 and J is TRBJ1-5; D possibly corresponds to TRBD1 (5 bases). The CDR3 is made up of 14 amino acids. Trimming took 3 bases from V and 7 from J, leaving 13 bases between them. CDR1 and CDR2 from the germline V gene are KGHSH and LQKENI. The CDR3 spells CASSPSRDLQPQHF. In DNA, the CDR3 is TGTGCCAGCTCACCCAGCAGGGACCTCCAGCCCCAGCATTTT.

V and J are TRBV5-4 and TRBJ2-5; tentative D call: TRBD2 (6 bases). V lost 0 bases and J lost 5, with 14 bases in between. Germline V lookup: CDR1 SGHNT, CDR2 YYREEE (reference sequence). The CDR3 is made up of 15 amino acids. DNA of the CDR3: TGTGCCAGCAGCTTGGAGGGAGGAACGGTGGAGACCCAGTACTTC. Translation: CASSLEGGTVETQYF.

V is TRBV19 and J is TRBJ1-1; 7 bases map to TRBD1. The V gene's germline CDR1 is LNHDA and CDR2 SQIVND (reference sequence). The CDR3 has 13 amino acids. The V and J ends lost 4 bases and 4 bases, in that order; junction bases with no gene match: 3. CDR3 region: CASSSRQGTEAFF. CDR3 in DNA: TGTGCCAGTAGTAGTCGACAGGGCACTGAAGCTTTCTTT.

The chain has TRBV6-4 and TRBJ2-1, with 14 bases identical to TRBD2. From germline, CDR1 is MRHNA and CDR2 SNTAGT. The CDR3 contains 20 residues. J gave up 8 bases and V 3 bases, and 18 bases lay outside the gene matches. CDR3 sequence reads: CASSDLGTSGRRPGVYEQFF. Written as DNA, the CDR3 is TGTGCCAGCAGTGATTTAGGGACTAGCGGGAGAAGGCCGGGTGTCTATGAGCAGTTCTTC.

The chain combines TRBV18 with TRBJ1-1, with D hard to call. CDR1 and CDR2 from the germline V gene are KGHSH and LQKENI. The CDR3 runs 14 residues. V was cut by 9 bases and J by 2 bases, with 16 bases left in between. This CDR3 is CASFKREYNTEAFF. The CDR3 DNA sequence: TGTGCCAGTTTCAAGAGGGAGTACAACACTGAAGCTTTCTTT.

This clone was recorded once. The chain recombines TRBV5-4 with TRBJ2-5, with D possibly TRBD2 on 6 matching bases. The CDR3 runs 18 residues. Germline V CDR1 and CDR2: SGHNT, YYREEE (reference sequence). Between the trimmed V and J ends, which lost 4 bases and 3 bases, there was a span of 25 bases. CDR3 in amino acids: CASSQSFGNSGGKETQYF. The CDR3 nucleotides read TGTGCCAGCAGCCAATCCTTCGGTAATAGCGGAGGCAAAGAGACCCAGTACTTC.

The V call is TRBV14, the J call TRBJ1-1; 10 positions match TRBD1. The germline V gene encodes CDR1 SGHDN and CDR2 FVKESK. The CDR3 is 14 residues long. V lost 4 bases to trimming and J lost 7 bases; unmatched junction nucleotides: 6. CDR3 sequence (DNA): TGTGCCAGCAGCCGGGACAGGGGCCCTTTTGAAGCTTTCTTT. Translation: CASSRDRGPFEAFF.

This clone was detected a few times. This specimen includes other DNA sequences encoding the same CDR3. The chain carries TRBV5-1 and TRBJ1-5; D might be TRBD1 (6 bases). V lost 2 bases, J lost 4 bases, and 10 bases lay in between. The germline gives CDR1 SGHRS, CDR2 YFSETQ. The CDR3 covers 14 residues. The CDR3 bases are TGCGCCAGCAGCTTACAGGGAGGGAATCAGCCCCAGCATTTT. Encoded protein: CASSLQGGNQPQHF.

A word on this clone: Other DNA sequences in the same sample also yield this CDR3. The V call is TRBV5-1, the J call TRBJ1-1; D remains ambiguous. The V gene's germline CDR1 is SGHRS and CDR2 YFSETQ. This CDR3 region has 15 residues. V lost 0 bases and J 0 bases, leaving 9 bases between the germline ends. The CDR3, as DNA: TGCGCCAGCAGCTTGGCAGCCGGCTTGAACACTGAAGCTTTCTTT. Protein product: CASSLAAGLNTEAFF.

The gene calls are TRBV5-4 and TRBJ2-5, with D possibly being TRBD1 (6 bases). The CDR3 length is 12 residues. The germline V gene has CDR1 SGHNT and CDR2 YYREEE (reference sequence). With 2 bases removed from V and 7 bases from J, the gap between germline ends came to 9 bases. CDR3 loop: CASSLQGATQYF. The DNA of the CDR3 is TGTGCCAGCAGCTTACAGGGAGCGACCCAGTACTTC.

V and J are TRBV5-4 and TRBJ2-7; the D gene could be TRBD1 or TRBD2 (6 bases each). The CDR3 spans 16 residues. Germline V gives CDR1 SGHNT, CDR2 YYREEE (reference sequence). Between the trimmed V and J ends, which lost 4 bases and 2 bases, there was a span of 19 bases. The CDR3 reads CASSRGGLAGTYEQYF. CDR3 coding DNA: TGTGCCAGCAGCAGAGGGGGATTGGCGGGGACCTACGAGCAGTACTTC.

This chain links TRBV30 with TRBJ2-6; D tentatively fits TRBD1 or TRBD2 (5 bases each). The germline V gene has CDR1 GTSNPN and CDR2 SVGIG (reference sequence). V was trimmed by 4 bases and J by 4 bases, leaving 20 bases between them. The CDR3 consists of 17 residues. The CDR3 coding sequence is TGTGCCTGGACCCCCCCAGGGCTAGGGGACGGGGCCAACGTCCTGACTTTC. Protein sequence: CAWTPPGLGDGANVLTF. Full variable domain (rest looked up from reference TRBV30 and TRBJ2-6): SQTIHQWPATLVQPVGSPLSLECTVEGTSNPNLYWYRQAAGRGLQLLFYSVGIGQISSEVPQNLSASRPQDRQFILSSKKLLLSDSGFYLCAWTPPGLGDGANVLTFGAGSRLTVL.

This chain connects TRBV11-2 to TRBJ1-2; the D gene is possibly TRBD1 (6 bases). V dropped 5 bases and J dropped 0 bases, with 13 bases sitting between them. This CDR3 has 15 residues. CDR1 is SGHAT, CDR2 FQNNGV, per germline. The CDR3: CASSVRGAANYGYTF. Here the CDR3 DNA reads TGTGCCAGCAGCGTACGGGGGGCCGCTAACTATGGCTACACCTTC.

The rearrangement joins TRBV5-1 to TRBJ2-2; 10 bases match TRBD1. Germline V gene sequence: CDR1 SGHRS, CDR2 YFSETQ. This CDR3 is 17 amino acids long. V lost 0 bases, J lost 6 bases, and 8 bases stayed unmatched. The CDR3 nucleotides read TGCGCCAGCAGCTTGGAGGGTGACAGGGGGCGGTCCGGGGAGCTGTTTTTT. Its protein product is CASSLEGDRGRSGELFF.

This clone was seen only a few times. This chain links TRBV7-8 with TRBJ2-2; D is undetermined. Germline V gene data show CDR1 as SGHVS and CDR2 as FQNEAQ. V dropped 2 bases and J dropped 2 bases, with 9 bases sitting between them. This CDR3 comprises 15 residues. The CDR3 loop reads CASSLQQLNTGELFF. CDR3 in DNA: TGTGCCAGCAGCTTACAACAATTAAACACCGGGGAGCTGTTTTTT.

V and J are TRBV6-5 and TRBJ1-5, with 7 bases identical to TRBD1. Germline V gives CDR1 MNHEY, CDR2 SVGAGI. The CDR3 is made up of 16 amino acids. Trimming took 0 bases from V and 0 from J; bases not matched to a gene: 2. The CDR3 DNA sequence: TGTGCCAGCAGTTACTCGCGGACAGGTAGCAATCAGCCCCAGCATTTT. This sequence encodes CASSYSRTGSNQPQHF.

The chain employs TRBV5-5 and TRBJ2-1; 7 bases map to TRBD2. CDR3 size: 18 residues. Per the germline V gene, CDR1 is SGHKS and CDR2 is YYEKEE (reference sequence). With 4 bases clipped from V and 8 bases from J, the junction kept 21 bases outside the gene matches. The CDR3 protein is CASSLLARGSVGVYEQFF. CDR3 bases: TGTGCCAGCAGCCTCCTGGCTCGCGGGAGTGTAGGTGTCTATGAGCAGTTCTTC.

About this clone: This sample includes further DNA sequences coding for the same CDR3. The V call is TRBV18, the J call TRBJ1-5; TRBD1 is a possible D gene (6 bases). The CDR3 is 14 residues long. With 1 base removed from V and 2 bases from J, the gap between germline ends came to 6 bases. In germline, CDR1 is KGHSH, CDR2 LQKENI. The CDR3: CASSPQGGNQPQHF. The CDR3 coding sequence is TGTGCCAGCTCACCACAGGGGGGCAATCAGCCCCAGCATTTT.

The V gene is TRBV18, the J gene TRBJ1-3, with D unclear. This CDR3 has 16 amino acids. Germline V lookup: CDR1 KGHSH, CDR2 LQKENI. Trimming shortened V by 0 bases and J by 2 bases, and 11 bases separated the two germline ends. This CDR3 reads CASSPPRVSAGNTIYF. The CDR3 region has the DNA TGTGCCAGCTCACCACCGAGGGTATCGGCTGGAAACACCATATATTTT.

J is TRBJ1-1 and V is TRBV28; D remains unclear. This CDR3 comprises 13 residues. The V gene's germline CDR1 is MDHEN and CDR2 SYDVKM. V gave up 2 bases and J gave up 6 bases, with 10 bases separating them. The DNA for the CDR3 is TGTGCCAGCAGTTTACTGGGGATCGCTGAAGCTTTCTTT. It encodes CASSLLGIAEAFF.